Detailed here is one TCR beta chain. The sample belongs to a study of blood T cells in healthy people across ages. Germline V gives CDR1 MDHEN, CDR2 SYDVKM. The CDR3 has 14 residues. Trimming took off 6 bases at V and 6 bases at J, with 16 bases between the two ends. It was with a sample-barcoded 5' primer and a J-beta primer mix that a second PCR of roughly 6 to 11 cycles was run. TCRdb passed the 5' RACE reads through MiXCR, listing each CDR3 protein once. This sample yields about 1.6 million distinct CDR3 sequences, of which around 35% are seen a single time; approximately 10% belongs to the top ten.

The genes are TRBV28 and TRBJ2-3, with D possibly being TRBD1 (5 bases). Sequences were obtained from blood. This sequence was found in a woman in her thirties in good health. The CDR3 DNA reads as TGTGCCAGCAGCCTTAACCCCAGGGCTGATACGCAGTATTTT. Translation: CASSLNPRADTQYF.